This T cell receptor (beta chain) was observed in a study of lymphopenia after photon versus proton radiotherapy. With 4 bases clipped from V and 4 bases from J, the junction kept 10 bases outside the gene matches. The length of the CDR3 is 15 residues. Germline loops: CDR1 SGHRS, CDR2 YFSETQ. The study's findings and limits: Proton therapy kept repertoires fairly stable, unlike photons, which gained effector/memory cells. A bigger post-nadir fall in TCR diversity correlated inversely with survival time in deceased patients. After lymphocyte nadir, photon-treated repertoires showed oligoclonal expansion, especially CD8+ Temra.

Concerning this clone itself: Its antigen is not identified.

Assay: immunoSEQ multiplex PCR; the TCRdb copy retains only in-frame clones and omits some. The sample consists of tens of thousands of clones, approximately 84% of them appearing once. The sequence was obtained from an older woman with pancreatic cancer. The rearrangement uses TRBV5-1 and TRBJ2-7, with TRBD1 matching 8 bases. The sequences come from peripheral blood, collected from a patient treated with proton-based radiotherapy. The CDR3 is CASSNGQGLSYEQYF. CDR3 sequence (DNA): TGCGCCAGCAGCAATGGACAGGGATTATCGTACGAGCAGTACTTC.